This T cell receptor beta chain was identified during a study of blood T cell repertoires in COVID-19. Trimming stripped 4 bases from V and 0 bases from J, with 13 bases between. The CDR3 contains 15 residues. The germline V gene has CDR1 SGHRS and CDR2 YFSETQ. Here immunoSEQ multiplex PCR was the method, and the copy in TCRdb shows in-frame clones only, minus some. The sample comprises 120,000 or so clones, around four fifths of which are singletons, and 20% to 25% rests with the top ten. The V gene is TRBV5-1, the J gene TRBJ1-1; no definite D call. This clonotype was obtained from a human donor in a cohort sampled during active COVID-19. What was sequenced was peripheral blood. The CDR3, as DNA: TGCGCCAGCAGCCAGAGGAGGGATGTGAACACTGAAGCTTTCTTT. The encoded protein is CASSQRRDVNTEAFF.